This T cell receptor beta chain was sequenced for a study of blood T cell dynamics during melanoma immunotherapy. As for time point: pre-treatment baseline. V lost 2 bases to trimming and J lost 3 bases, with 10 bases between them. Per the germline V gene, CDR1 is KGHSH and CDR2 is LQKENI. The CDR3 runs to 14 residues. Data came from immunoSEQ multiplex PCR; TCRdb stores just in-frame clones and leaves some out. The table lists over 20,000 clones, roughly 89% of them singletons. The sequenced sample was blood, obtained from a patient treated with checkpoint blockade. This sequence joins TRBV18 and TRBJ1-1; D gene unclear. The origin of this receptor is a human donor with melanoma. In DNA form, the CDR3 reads TGTGCCAGCTCACCATCCCGGTCCGACACTGAAGCTTTCTTT. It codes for CASSPSRSDTEAFF.